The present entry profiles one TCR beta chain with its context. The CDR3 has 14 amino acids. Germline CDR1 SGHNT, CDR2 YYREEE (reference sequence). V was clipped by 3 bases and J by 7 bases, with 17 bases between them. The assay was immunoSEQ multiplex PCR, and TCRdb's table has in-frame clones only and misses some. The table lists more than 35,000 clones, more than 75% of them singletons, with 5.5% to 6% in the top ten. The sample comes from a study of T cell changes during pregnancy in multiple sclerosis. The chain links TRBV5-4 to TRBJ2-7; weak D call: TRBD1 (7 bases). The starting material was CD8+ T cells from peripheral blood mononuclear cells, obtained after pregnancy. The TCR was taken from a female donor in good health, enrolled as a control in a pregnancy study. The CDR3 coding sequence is TGTGCCAGCAGCTGGGGGGACAGTTCGGGTGAGCAGTACTTC. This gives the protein CASSWGDSSGEQYF.